Each of the 17 T cell receptor beta chains below was sequenced from the same sample in a study of cytomegalovirus exposure and HLA in healthy donors. PCR was performed using 60 Vbeta and 13 Jbeta primers. Libraries were prepared by immunoSEQ multiplex PCR; TCRdb keeps only in-frame clonotypes and omits some of them. The repertoire holds about 190,000 clones, with 65% to 85% as singletons. Sample: PBMCs. Every receptor here comes from a man aged 50 to 59 in good health and CMV-seronegative.

This chain connects TRBV5-5 to TRBJ1-2; maybe TRBD1 (5 bases). CDR3 length: 13 residues. Germline CDR1 reads SGHKS; CDR2 reads YYEKEE (reference sequence). The ends were cut back, 0 bases at V and 6 bases at J, with 9 bases in the middle. The CDR3: CASSLGDWDGYTF. As DNA, the CDR3 is TGTGCCAGCAGCTTGGGGGACTGGGATGGCTACACCTTC.

The chain couples TRBV19 to TRBJ2-5; TRBD1 aligns across 9 bases. With 5 bases clipped from V and 3 bases from J, the junction kept 1 base outside the gene matches. Germline CDR1 LNHDA, CDR2 SQIVND (reference sequence). CDR3 length: 13 amino acids. The CDR3 region has the DNA TGTGCCAGTAGTCGGGACAGGGAAGAGACCCAGTACTTC. Residues: CASSRDREETQYF.

This clone was observed a single time. V usage is TRBV4-1 and J usage is TRBJ1-1; D is undetermined. There are 17 residues in the CDR3. Trimming left V 3 bases short and J 0 bases short, with 17 bases between. CDR1 is MGHRA, CDR2 YSYEKL, per germline. The CDR3 reads CASSHYHGLGVNTEAFF. In nucleotides, the CDR3 is TGCGCCAGCAGCCACTACCATGGCCTCGGGGTGAACACTGAAGCTTTCTTT.

The CDR3 sequence is CASSANTANYGYTF. The DNA of the CDR3 is TGTGCCAGCAGCGCAAACACAGCTAACTATGGCTACACCTTC. The chain employs TRBV9 and TRBJ1-2; D gene uncertain. This CDR3 comprises 14 residues. The germline CDR1 and CDR2 sequences are SGDLS and YYNGEE. V lost 3 bases, J lost 0 bases, and 9 bases lay in between.

CDR3 sequence reads: CASSIGVLNTEAFF. CDR3 nucleotides: TGTGCCAGTAGTATAGGAGTACTGAACACTGAAGCTTTCTTT. The chain is built from TRBV19 and TRBJ1-1; D gene ambiguous. CDR3 length: 14 residues. Per germline, CDR1 LNHDA and CDR2 SQIVND (reference sequence). V lost 1 base, J lost 0 bases, and 6 bases lay in between.

The J gene is TRBJ1-5, the V gene TRBV4-2; D is ambiguous. Trimming shortened V by 0 bases and J by 7 bases, and 7 bases separated the two germline ends. Germline assignment: CDR1 LGHNA and CDR2 YNFKEQ. The CDR3 spans 13 residues. CDR3 bases: TGTGCCAGCAGCCAAGAGGGCAGACAGCCCCAGCATTTT. It translates to CASSQEGRQPQHF.

The gene calls are TRBV5-6 and TRBJ2-3; TRBD2 aligns across 7 bases. The CDR3 length is 17 residues. The V gene end was trimmed by 6 bases and the J gene end by 0 bases; junction bases not matched to a gene: 13. Looked up from germline, CDR1 is SGHDT and CDR2 is YYEEEE. DNA for the CDR3: TGTGCCAGCACCGATAGCAAAGCGGGACTAAGCACAGATACGCAGTATTTT. It yields the protein CASTDSKAGLSTDTQYF.

The chain links TRBV7-2 to TRBJ2-1, with D tentatively TRBD2 (5 bases). The CDR3 has 15 amino acids. Germline values: CDR1 SGHTA, CDR2 FQGNSA. V was trimmed by 6 bases and J by 0 bases, leaving 12 bases between them. CDR3 DNA sequence: TGTGCCAGCAGAAGCGGCGGCCTCTCCTACAATGAGCAGTTCTTC. Its translation is CASRSGGLSYNEQFF.

In its sample, this clone was seen once. This chain connects TRBV6-5 to TRBJ2-3; 7 nucleotides agree with TRBD1. This CDR3 contains 14 residues. V lost 5 bases, J lost 3 bases, and 5 bases stayed unmatched. Looked up from germline, CDR1 is MNHEY and CDR2 is SVGAGI. This CDR3 is CASSLRQGTDTQYF. CDR3 nucleotides: TGTGCCAGCAGTCTCAGACAGGGAACAGATACGCAGTATTTT.

This sequence joins TRBV29-1 and TRBJ2-5; D perhaps matches TRBD2 (5 bases). The closer fit of TRBJ2-7 to the DNA end suggests the J call may be wrong. The CDR3 is made up of 16 amino acids. The V gene's germline CDR1 is SQVTM and CDR2 ANQGSEA. In nucleotides, the CDR3 is TGCAGCGTTGGATGGGATGGGGAGTTGGTAACCTACGAGCAGTACTTC. Translation gives CSVGWDGELVTYEQYF.

This chain links TRBV7-2 with TRBJ1-4; D possibly corresponds to TRBD1 (5 bases). CDR3 length equals 15 residues. Trimming took off 5 bases at V and 8 bases at J, with 18 bases between the two ends. Germline V gene data show CDR1 as SGHTA and CDR2 as FQGNSA. The CDR3 nucleotides read TGTGCCAGCAGCGGCCCTTTCGATCAGGGCGAAAAACTGTTTTTT. It translates to CASSGPFDQGEKLFF.

J is TRBJ1-6 and V is TRBV4-1; D gene unclear. From germline, CDR1 is MGHRA and CDR2 YSYEKL. The V end lost 0 bases, the J end lost 2 bases, and 5 bases lay between the germline ends. This CDR3 contains 15 residues. The CDR3 nucleotides are TGCGCCAGCAGCCAAGATCCAACCTATAATTCACCCCTCCACTTT. The encoded protein is CASSQDPTYNSPLHF.

Concerning this clone: Other DNA sequences in the sample encode the same CDR3. The chain couples TRBV11-2 to TRBJ2-2, with no clear D. CDR1 is SGHAT, CDR2 FQNNGV, per germline. This CDR3 comprises 12 residues. V was cut by 1 base and J by 7 bases, with 4 bases left in between. CDR3 DNA: TGTGCCAGCAGCTTAGGCAGCGGGGAGCTGTTTTTT. It encodes CASSLGSGELFF.

In this sample, this clone turned up a few times. The V gene is TRBV2, the J gene TRBJ1-1; 8 nucleotides match TRBD1. This CDR3 is built from 13 residues. CDR1 is SNHLY, CDR2 FYNNEI, per germline. V dropped 6 bases and J dropped 1; count of bases not matched to a gene: 1. Written as DNA, the CDR3 is TGTGCCAGCAGAGGACAGGGGAACACTGAAGCTTTCTTT. It yields the protein CASRGQGNTEAFF.

The chain carries TRBV7-6 and TRBJ2-5; D is possibly TRBD1 (5 bases). The germline gives CDR1 SGHVS, CDR2 FNYEAQ. This CDR3 has 14 amino acids. Trimming pared 0 bases from V and 5 bases from J, leaving 10 bases between. Here the CDR3 reads CASSLAGRVETQYF. CDR3 nucleotide sequence: TGTGCCAGCAGCTTAGCAGGCAGGGTTGAGACCCAGTACTTC.

This chain joins TRBV10-3 and TRBJ2-7; D ambiguous. There are 14 residues in the CDR3. V was cut by 8 bases and J by 6 bases, with 20 bases left in between. The germline V gene encodes CDR1 ENHRY and CDR2 SYGVKD. As DNA, the CDR3 is TGTGCCATCCGTGGAGCCCCAGACTTCGGCGAGCAGTACTTC. Encoded protein: CAIRGAPDFGEQYF.

This sequence joins TRBV5-5 and TRBJ2-5; D unclear. This CDR3 has 14 amino acids. In germline, CDR1 is SGHKS, CDR2 YYEKEE (reference sequence). The V end was cut by 4 bases, the J end by 2 bases, with 12 bases between. CDR3 residues: CASSLSAGQETQYF. In DNA, the CDR3 is TGTGCCAGCAGCCTTTCGGCAGGACAAGAGACCCAGTACTTC.